This entry features one T cell receptor beta chain sequence. The antigen remains unidentified. Donors ranged from roughly 6 to 90 years old and were healthy Caucasians in Russia. This entry belongs to a study of blood T cells in healthy people across ages. Overall study findings and caveats: Estimated diversity across one million T cells was deemed an underestimate. It was the long-lived donors that had more naive CD4+ cells and higher diversity than aged donors.

CDR1 MNHNY and CDR2 SVGAGI come from the germline V gene (reference sequence). This CDR3 spans 16 amino acids. Primed by a sample-barcoded 5' primer and a J-beta primer mix, a second PCR proceeded for roughly 7 to 12 cycles. Via MiXCR, TCRdb re-called the 5' RACE reads, giving one row per CDR3 protein. Counted here are about 1 million distinct CDR3 sequences, about 25% occurring once; the ten biggest clones make up approximately 0.79%. The sample also formed part of further work on T cells of mothers and their children.

This TCR was sampled from a girl aged 2-10 years in good health. V usage is TRBV6-6 and J usage is TRBJ2-5; 11 bases match TRBD1. The J call may be incorrect, as the DNA end agrees better with TRBJ2-7. The sequenced material came from blood. The CDR3 sequence: CASSYSSGQGADEQYF. DNA for the CDR3: TGTGCCAGCAGTTACTCGAGCGGACAGGGGGCTGACGAGCAGTACTTC.